Listed below are T cell receptor beta chains from one sample, sequenced in a study of blood T cell repertoires in COVID-19. The table came from immunoSEQ multiplex PCR; TCRdb's copy has only in-frame clones and leaves some out. This table has some 57,000 clones, less than 90% appearing once. The sequencing input was peripheral blood. These receptors were collected from a human donor in a cohort sampled during active COVID-19. CDR3s include the opening cysteine and the closing phenylalanine or tryptophan. Fields, in order: D gene, V gene, J gene, clone size, CDR3 DNA, CDR3 protein. D genes are given only for firm matches. Clone size is not always given. Where it is, it says once, few, many or a class for expanded clones.

d_gene: NA
v_gene: TRBV4-2
j_gene: TRBJ1-4
abundance: NA
CDR3nt: TGTGCCAGCAGCCAAGGGGCAGGGCGTAATGAAAAACTGTTTTTT
CDR3aa: CASSQGAGRNEKLFF

d_gene: TRBD1
v_gene: TRBV7-9
j_gene: TRBJ2-3
abundance: NA
CDR3nt: TGTGCCAGCAGCGACAGGGGCGGGCCAGATACGCAGTATTTT
CDR3aa: CASSDRGGPDTQYF

d_gene: NA
v_gene: TRBV27
j_gene: TRBJ1-5
abundance: NA
CDR3nt: TGTGCCAGCAGTTTAGGCAGCAATCAGCCCCAGCATTTT
CDR3aa: CASSLGSNQPQHF

d_gene: TRBD1
v_gene: TRBV5-1
j_gene: TRBJ2-6
abundance: few
CDR3nt: TGCGCCAGCAGCTCGACAGGGTCAACTGGGGCCAACGTCCTGACTTTC
CDR3aa: CASSSTGSTGANVLTF

d_gene: TRBD1
v_gene: TRBV10-3
j_gene: TRBJ1-5
abundance: once
CDR3nt: TGTGCCATCAGAGCAGGGACAGATTATCAGCCCCAGCATTTT
CDR3aa: CAIRAGTDYQPQHF

d_gene: NA
v_gene: TRBV4-2
j_gene: TRBJ1-3
abundance: NA
CDR3nt: TGTGCCAGCAGCCCCCGGGGACATCTCTCTGGAAACACCATATATTTT
CDR3aa: CASSPRGHLSGNTIYF

d_gene: TRBD1
v_gene: TRBV2
j_gene: TRBJ1-4
abundance: NA
CDR3nt: TGTGCCAGCAGTACGGGACAGAGCCCTAATGAAAAACTGTTTTTT
CDR3aa: CASSTGQSPNEKLFF

d_gene: TRBD1
v_gene: TRBV9
j_gene: TRBJ1-1
abundance: NA
CDR3nt: TGTGCCAGCAGCGCACAACAGGGGGCGAGCACTGAAGCTTTCTTT
CDR3aa: CASSAQQGASTEAFF

d_gene: TRBD1
v_gene: TRBV28
j_gene: TRBJ1-2
abundance: NA
CDR3nt: TGTGCCAGCAGGCGTGCCGGGGACAGCTATGGCTACACCTTC
CDR3aa: CASRRAGDSYGYTF

d_gene: NA
v_gene: TRBV7-2
j_gene: TRBJ2-7
abundance: NA
CDR3nt: TGTGCCAGCAGCTTAGAATGGGCCTATGGCGAGCAGTACTTC
CDR3aa: CASSLEWAYGEQYF

d_gene: NA
v_gene: TRBV2
j_gene: TRBJ2-1
abundance: NA
CDR3nt: TGTGCCAGCAGTGGACTCTTCAATGAGCAGTTCTTC
CDR3aa: CASSGLFNEQFF

d_gene: TRBD1
v_gene: TRBV30
j_gene: TRBJ1-3
abundance: NA
CDR3nt: TGTGCCTGGAGTGAAGGGGAGAGGGGGCGAGGAGGAAACACCATATATTTT
CDR3aa: CAWSEGERGRGGNTIYF

d_gene: NA
v_gene: TRBV7-9
j_gene: TRBJ2-3
abundance: NA
CDR3nt: TGTGCCAGCAGCGCCCGTGGTAGCGTCCTCACAGATACGCAGTATTTT
CDR3aa: CASSARGSVLTDTQYF

d_gene: TRBD2
v_gene: TRBV7-6
j_gene: TRBJ2-1
abundance: NA
CDR3nt: TGTGCCAGCAGCTTAGTCGGGGCGGGAGTAATCTATGAGCAGTTCTTC
CDR3aa: CASSLVGAGVIYEQFF

d_gene: TRBD2
v_gene: TRBV2
j_gene: TRBJ2-1
abundance: NA
CDR3nt: TGTGCCAGCAGTGACCGGCTAGCGGACAATGAGCAGTTCTTC
CDR3aa: CASSDRLADNEQFF

d_gene: TRBD1
v_gene: TRBV19
j_gene: TRBJ2-7
abundance: NA
CDR3nt: TGTGCCAGTAGTCGAGTCGGGACAGCCTCCTACGAGCAGTACTTC
CDR3aa: CASSRVGTASYEQYF

d_gene: TRBD1
v_gene: TRBV28
j_gene: TRBJ2-7
abundance: NA
CDR3nt: TGTGCCAGCAGTTTATATAGCAACCGACAGGGGGCTAACGAGCAGTACTTC
CDR3aa: CASSLYSNRQGANEQYF

d_gene: NA
v_gene: TRBV10-3
j_gene: TRBJ2-5
abundance: NA
CDR3nt: TGTGCCATCAGCTACCGAGCGTCGGGGTCGGAGACCCAGTACTTC
CDR3aa: CAISYRASGSETQYF

d_gene: NA
v_gene: TRBV12-3/TRBV12-4
j_gene: TRBJ1-2
abundance: NA
CDR3nt: TGTGCCAGCAGCCCGACGGAGAACTATGGCTACACCTTC
CDR3aa: CASSPTENYGYTF

d_gene: TRBD1
v_gene: TRBV24-1
j_gene: TRBJ1-1
abundance: NA
CDR3nt: TGTGCCACGCAGGGGACAGGGGTTTTAGGCACTGAAGCTTTCTTT
CDR3aa: CATQGTGVLGTEAFF

d_gene: TRBD2
v_gene: TRBV3-1/TRBV3-2
j_gene: TRBJ2-7
abundance: NA
CDR3nt: TGTGCCAGCACATCGTTAGCGGGAGGGCGTTTCCCCACGTACTACGAGCAGTACTTC
CDR3aa: CASTSLAGGRFPTYYEQYF

d_gene: NA
v_gene: TRBV6-5
j_gene: TRBJ2-1
abundance: NA
CDR3nt: TGTGCCAGCACCTCGACTAGAGGGACGGGGAATGAGCAGTTCTTC
CDR3aa: CASTSTRGTGNEQFF

d_gene: TRBD1
v_gene: TRBV3-1/TRBV3-2
j_gene: TRBJ2-5
abundance: once
CDR3nt: TGTGCCAGCAGCCAAGAGGGGGCGAGGGGGCGGTGGTACTTC
CDR3aa: CASSQEGARGRWYF

d_gene: NA
v_gene: TRBV9
j_gene: TRBJ2-2
abundance: NA
CDR3nt: TGTGCCAGCAGCGTGGAGGGGTACACCGGGGAGCTGTTTTTT
CDR3aa: CASSVEGYTGELFF

d_gene: NA
v_gene: TRBV2
j_gene: TRBJ1-4
abundance: once
CDR3nt: TGTGCCAGCACAATTGACAGCTCTCCCCTTAACCTGTTTTTT
CDR3aa: CASTIDSSPLNLFF

d_gene: NA
v_gene: TRBV7-2
j_gene: TRBJ2-2
abundance: NA
CDR3nt: TGTGCCAGCAGTCCGTACCGTCCGGACACCGGGGAGCTGTTTTTT
CDR3aa: CASSPYRPDTGELFF

d_gene: NA
v_gene: TRBV27
j_gene: TRBJ1-5
abundance: large
CDR3nt: TGTGCCAGCAGTGACAGGTTTAGCAATCAGCCCCAGCATTTT
CDR3aa: CASSDRFSNQPQHF

d_gene: NA
v_gene: TRBV5-5
j_gene: TRBJ1-4
abundance: NA
CDR3nt: TGTGCCAGCAGCTTGGCAGCGGGAGTGAGCGAAAAACTGTTTTTT
CDR3aa: CASSLAAGVSEKLFF

d_gene: NA
v_gene: TRBV4-1
j_gene: TRBJ2-3
abundance: NA
CDR3nt: TGCGCCAGCAGCTCACGAGGAGCGCTTAGCACAGATACGCAGTATTTT
CDR3aa: CASSSRGALSTDTQYF

d_gene: NA
v_gene: TRBV20-1
j_gene: TRBJ1-4
abundance: NA
CDR3nt: TGCAGTGCTAGTCGACACACTAATGAAAAACTGTTTTTT
CDR3aa: CSASRHTNEKLFF

d_gene: TRBD2
v_gene: TRBV2
j_gene: TRBJ2-1
abundance: NA
CDR3nt: TGTGCCAGCAGCCGCTACCTGACTAGCGGGATTCTGGAGGGTGAGCAGTTCTTC
CDR3aa: CASSRYLTSGILEGEQFF

d_gene: NA
v_gene: TRBV28
j_gene: TRBJ2-7
abundance: NA
CDR3nt: TGTGCCAGCAGTTTCCTTCTCGGGAGTTACGAGCAGTACTTC
CDR3aa: CASSFLLGSYEQYF

d_gene: TRBD2
v_gene: TRBV27
j_gene: TRBJ2-1
abundance: NA
CDR3nt: TGTGCCAGCAGCCGACCGGGACTAGCGGGCCATGAGCAGTTCTTC
CDR3aa: CASSRPGLAGHEQFF

d_gene: TRBD1
v_gene: TRBV19
j_gene: TRBJ1-6
abundance: NA
CDR3nt: TGTGCCAGTACTAACGGACAGGTCGGAAATTCACCCCTCCACTTT
CDR3aa: CASTNGQVGNSPLHF

d_gene: TRBD2
v_gene: TRBV29-1
j_gene: TRBJ2-7
abundance: NA
CDR3nt: TGCAGCGCCAGGGGCCCCGCTAGCGGGAGTGTTCTGGGGGAGCAGTACTTC
CDR3aa: CSARGPASGSVLGEQYF

d_gene: NA
v_gene: TRBV5-1
j_gene: TRBJ1-2
abundance: once
CDR3nt: TGCGCCAGCAGCCCTAGGGGGGGAGGAAACTATGGCTACACCTTC
CDR3aa: CASSPRGGGNYGYTF

d_gene: NA
v_gene: TRBV24-1
j_gene: TRBJ2-1
abundance: NA
CDR3nt: TGTGCCACGAGTACCAAAGTCCGACTGGGCGGGATATACAATGAGCAGTTCTTC
CDR3aa: CATSTKVRLGGIYNEQFF

d_gene: NA
v_gene: TRBV2
j_gene: TRBJ2-1
abundance: once
CDR3nt: TGTGCCAGCAGTGAAGGTGGGGGCAGGGGCAATGAGCAGTTCTTC
CDR3aa: CASSEGGGRGNEQFF

d_gene: TRBD2
v_gene: TRBV23-1
j_gene: TRBJ2-5
abundance: NA
CDR3nt: TGCGCCAGCACCATAACGGGTTCTGGACTAGTCCAAGAGACCCAGTACTTC
CDR3aa: CASTITGSGLVQETQYF

d_gene: TRBD2
v_gene: TRBV5-6
j_gene: TRBJ2-7
abundance: NA
CDR3nt: TGTGCCAGCAGCCAAGGACTAGCGGGATCCGAGCAGTACTTC
CDR3aa: CASSQGLAGSEQYF

d_gene: NA
v_gene: TRBV19
j_gene: TRBJ2-6
abundance: NA
CDR3nt: TGTGCCAGTACTGTGTCCTCTGGGGCCAACGTCCTGACTTTC
CDR3aa: CASTVSSGANVLTF

d_gene: TRBD1
v_gene: TRBV2
j_gene: TRBJ1-1
abundance: NA
CDR3nt: TGTGCCAGCAGGTTACAGGACAGGGGTCGACAATACACTGAAGCTTTCTTT
CDR3aa: CASRLQDRGRQYTEAFF

d_gene: NA
v_gene: TRBV5-1
j_gene: TRBJ1-6
abundance: NA
CDR3nt: TGCGCCAGCAGCTTGGGGAGGGGAAATTCACCCCTCCACTTT
CDR3aa: CASSLGRGNSPLHF

d_gene: NA
v_gene: TRBV29-1
j_gene: TRBJ2-7
abundance: NA
CDR3nt: TGCAGCGTTGTTAGAAGCTACGAGCAGTACTTC
CDR3aa: CSVVRSYEQYF

d_gene: NA
v_gene: TRBV7-3
j_gene: TRBJ2-2
abundance: NA
CDR3nt: TGTGCCAGCAGCTTGAGGCCGGGGGGCTCGAACACCGGGGAGCTGTTTTTT
CDR3aa: CASSLRPGGSNTGELFF

d_gene: NA
v_gene: TRBV21-1
j_gene: TRBJ2-7
abundance: NA
CDR3nt: TGTGCCAGCAGCAAAAACGGGGGGAAACATGAGCAGTACTTC
CDR3aa: CASSKNGGKHEQYF